Presented here are 22 T cell receptor beta chains from one specimen sequenced in a study of blood T cell repertoires in COVID-19. Here immunoSEQ multiplex PCR was the method, and the copy in TCRdb shows in-frame clones only, minus some. The sample records about 75,000 clones, 70% to 90% being singletons. The sequenced material came from peripheral blood. The receptor source for this set is a human donor in a cohort sampled during active COVID-19.

V usage is TRBV24-1 and J usage is TRBJ2-3; D gene uncertain. V was shortened by 2 bases and J by 1 base, with 3 bases between the two germline ends. The CDR3 extends over 13 amino acids. The V gene's germline CDR1 is KGHDR and CDR2 SFDVKD. The CDR3 sequence: CATSDSGTDTQYF. The CDR3 DNA follows: TGTGCCACCAGTGATTCGGGCACAGATACGCAGTATTTT.

This clone was picked up a small number of times. The same CDR3 arises from other DNA sequences in this sample as well. The chain carries TRBV9 and TRBJ2-2; D is perhaps TRBD1 (5 bases). The CDR3 length is 15 residues. Trimming removed 0 bases from V and 1 base from J, with 7 bases in between. Per germline, CDR1 SGDLS and CDR2 YYNGEE. CDR3 DNA sequence: TGTGCCAGCAGCGTAGGGGGCGGGAACACCGGGGAGCTGTTTTTT. It encodes CASSVGGGNTGELFF.

V usage is TRBV7-9 and J usage is TRBJ2-3; D possibly corresponds to TRBD2 (6 bases). V was trimmed by 1 base and J by 11 bases, leaving 16 bases between them. The CDR3 spans 14 residues. Germline CDR1 is SEHNR and CDR2 is FQNEAQ (reference sequence). CDR3 sequence: CASSLDLYGGWQYF. The CDR3 nucleotides are TGTGCCAGCAGCTTAGATCTATACGGGGGTTGGCAGTATTTT.

In its sample, this clone was seen once. The chain recombines TRBV6-2 or TRBV6-3 with TRBJ2-1; 9 nucleotides agree with TRBD2. The CDR3 length is 15 residues. V lost 6 bases and J lost 6; bases outside the gene matches: 9. From germline, CDR1 is MNHEY and CDR2 SVGEGT. This chain's CDR3 is CASSYSGSLLNEQFF. In DNA, the CDR3 is TGTGCCAGCAGCTATAGCGGGAGCCTCCTCAATGAGCAGTTCTTC.

In regard to this clone: An end of the junction does not agree with germline; a read error may underlie this. V and J are TRBV4-3 and TRBJ2-2; 7 bases are shared with TRBD2. The CDR3 loop spans 13 amino acids. Germline assignment: CDR1 LGHNA and CDR2 YSLEER. The DNA of the CDR3 is TGCGCCAGCAGCCTCGATCGCCCGGGGGGGCTGTTTTTT. Amino acid sequence: CASSLDRPGGLFF.

This clone showed up just once. The V and J genes are TRBV7-3 and TRBJ2-7; D might be TRBD2 (6 bases). CDR1 SGHTA and CDR2 FQGTGA come from the germline V gene. V lost 3 bases and J 7 bases, leaving 13 bases between the germline ends. This CDR3 contains 13 residues. CDR3 protein: CASSFRDGGEQYF. The CDR3 DNA reads TGTGCCAGCAGCTTCCGGGACGGGGGTGAGCAGTACTTC.

The rearrangement links TRBV3-1 (or the pseudogene TRBV3-2) to TRBJ2-5; D is ambiguous. V dropped 0 bases and J dropped 4 bases, with 9 bases sitting between them. CDR1 is LGHDT, CDR2 YNNKEL, per germline (reference sequence). CDR3 length: 14 residues. CDR3: CASSQDGSRETQYF. CDR3 nucleotides: TGTGCCAGCAGCCAAGATGGTAGCAGAGAGACCCAGTACTTC.

V usage is TRBV7-8 and J usage is TRBJ2-5; TRBD2 matches at 14 bases. This CDR3 has 17 residues. The germline gives CDR1 SGHVS, CDR2 FQNEAQ. After removal of 5 bases from V and 9 bases from J, the junction contained 14 bases not matched to a gene. The CDR3 region has the DNA TGTGCCAGCAGCCCCACCGGACTAGCGGGGGGAGCGGGTCCCCAGTACTTC. Protein sequence: CASSPTGLAGGAGPQYF.

V is TRBV7-6 and J is TRBJ2-7; 9 bases are shared with TRBD1. In germline, CDR1 is SGHVS, CDR2 FNYEAQ. This CDR3 has 14 residues. The V segment lost 5 bases and the J segment 6 bases; nucleotides outside the gene matches: 8. CDR3 residues: CASSPGTGRGEQYF. The CDR3 coding sequence is TGTGCCAGCAGCCCAGGGACAGGGAGAGGCGAGCAGTACTTC.

The chain employs TRBV2 and TRBJ2-5; the match to TRBD1 covers 10 bases. The CDR3 covers 14 residues. V dropped 6 bases and J dropped 5; count of bases not matched to a gene: 6. CDR1 SNHLY and CDR2 FYNNEI come from the germline V gene. The CDR3 spells CASRGQGTRETQYF. CDR3 bases: TGTGCCAGCAGGGGACAGGGGACAAGGGAGACCCAGTACTTC. Drawing the rest from reference TRBV2 and TRBJ2-5, the complete variable domain is EPEVTQTPSHQVTQMGQEVILRCVPISNHLYFYWYRQILGQKVEFLVSFYNNEISEKSEIFDDQFSVERPDGSNFTLKIRSTKLEDSAMYFCASRGQGTRETQYFGPGTRLLVL.

The chain recombines TRBV7-2 with TRBJ2-1; 10 bases line up with TRBD1. The J segment lost 12 bases and the V segment lost 5 bases, leaving 7 bases of the junction unmatched. This CDR3 region has 13 residues. Per germline, CDR1 SGHTA and CDR2 FQGNSA. In DNA form, the CDR3 reads TGTGCCAGCAGCCCAAACCGGGACAGGGGGCAGTTCTTC. The encoded protein is CASSPNRDRGQFF.

The rearrangement joins TRBV6-5 to TRBJ1-3, with D possibly matching TRBD1 (6 bases). The V gene's germline CDR1 is MNHEY and CDR2 SVGAGI. The CDR3 has 14 residues. Trimming shortened V by 7 bases and J by 3 bases, and 13 bases separated the two germline ends. CDR3 loop: CASMEQGGGNTIYF. The CDR3 nucleotides read TGTGCCAGCATGGAACAGGGCGGTGGAAACACCATATATTTT.

The V gene is TRBV28, the J gene TRBJ2-7, with TRBD2 matching 8 bases. Looked up from germline, CDR1 is MDHEN and CDR2 is SYDVKM. Trimming cost V 6 bases and J 3 bases; bases outside gene matches: 7. This CDR3 region has 14 residues. In DNA, the CDR3 is TGTGCCAGCAGCCCCGGACTAGCCTACTACGAGCAGTACTTC. This translates into CASSPGLAYYEQYF.

This chain joins TRBV9 and TRBJ2-2, with D possibly TRBD1 on 5 matching bases. The CDR3 totals 17 residues. Germline CDR1 SGDLS, CDR2 YYNGEE. The germline V and J ends were trimmed by 0 bases and 6 bases, with 18 bases remaining between them. CDR3 coding DNA: TGTGCCAGCAGCGTAGGGTTTCAGGGCCGAGCGCCCGGGGAGCTGTTTTTT. This encodes CASSVGFQGRAPGELFF.

The chain is built from TRBV18 and TRBJ2-7, with 13 bases matching TRBD2. CDR3 length: 15 amino acids. From germline, CDR1 is KGHSH and CDR2 LQKENI. J gave up 3 bases and V 8 bases, and 7 bases lay outside the gene matches. The CDR3 DNA follows: TGTGCCAGCCTAGCGGGACTAGCGGGAAGCTACGAGCAGTACTTC. As protein: CASLAGLAGSYEQYF.

The chain links TRBV6-5 to TRBJ1-6; TRBD1 matches 8 bases. After removal of 0 bases from V and 9 bases from J, the junction contained 7 bases not matched to a gene. This CDR3 has 16 amino acids. CDR1 is MNHEY, CDR2 SVGAGI, per germline. The CDR3 is CASSYSRTGNGSPLHF. CDR3 nucleotides: TGTGCCAGCAGTTACTCCCGGACAGGGAATGGTTCACCCCTCCACTTT.

V is TRBV21-1 and J is TRBJ1-6. TRBV21-1 is a recognized pseudogene. The CDR3 has 14 amino acids. The CDR3: CASIPDWWDSPLHF. CDR3 nucleotides: TGTGCCAGCATCCCGGACTGGTGGGATTCCCCCCTCCACTTT.

The chain is built from TRBV29-1 and TRBJ1-1; 7 nucleotides align to TRBD1. V dropped 1 base and J dropped 5; count of bases not matched to a gene: 4. Germline V gene data show CDR1 as SQVTM and CDR2 as ANQGSEA. The CDR3 consists of 13 residues. The CDR3 DNA reads as TGCAGCGTTGAAGGACAGGGTCGGACTGAAGCTTTCTTT. Amino acid sequence: CSVEGQGRTEAFF.

The chain uses TRBV5-1 and TRBJ2-3; 7 nucleotides line up with TRBD1. The CDR3 is 15 residues long. After removal of 5 bases from V and 2 bases from J, the junction contained 8 bases not matched to a gene. Germline assignment: CDR1 SGHRS and CDR2 YFSETQ. The CDR3 protein is CASRRDSRSTDTQYF. The CDR3 DNA is TGCGCCAGCAGACGGGACAGCCGATCCACAGATACGCAGTATTTT.

This clone was recorded only once. The chain employs TRBV4-3 and TRBJ2-3, with TRBD2 identical over 9 bases. Losses at the gene ends were 7 bases for V and 8 bases for J; bases not matched to a gene: 7. From germline, CDR1 is LGHNA and CDR2 YSLEER. CDR3 size: 13 residues. The CDR3 spells CASMTQAGGTQYF. The CDR3 DNA follows: TGCGCCAGCATGACCCAAGCGGGGGGTACGCAGTATTTT.

This chain connects TRBV5-1 to TRBJ2-1, with 8 bases identical to TRBD2. The junction had 5 bases not matched to a gene; V was cut back by 0 bases and J by 0 bases. This CDR3 comprises 17 residues. CDR1 is SGHRS and CDR2 is YFSETQ in the germline V gene. CDR3 nucleotide sequence: TGCGCCAGCAGCTTGGGCTTCGCGGGAGGCTCCTACAATGAGCAGTTCTTC. This sequence encodes CASSLGFAGGSYNEQFF.

V and J are TRBV7-9 and TRBJ1-1, with 7 bases that match TRBD1. The CDR3 spans 15 residues. From germline, CDR1 is SEHNR and CDR2 FQNEAQ (reference sequence). The V gene end was trimmed by 5 bases and the J gene end by 0 bases; junction bases not matched to a gene: 6. The chain's CDR3 is CASSRRQGLNTEAFF. The CDR3 DNA follows: TGTGCCAGCAGCCGTCGACAGGGATTGAACACTGAAGCTTTCTTT.